This T cell receptor beta chain was recovered during a study of CD4 T cells in relation to SARS-CoV-2 and coronaviruses. Across the whole study: After less than eleven days of antigen culture, PBMC TCR beta CDR3s were sequenced. No peptide or an HIV-1 Nef peptide pool served as negative control.

This clone is medium-sized by share. Its antigen is undetermined. CDR1 is SSHAT, CDR2 FNYEAQ, per germline (reference sequence). This CDR3 is 15 amino acids long. V lost 5 bases, J lost 6 bases, and 10 bases stayed unmatched. Data came from immunoSEQ multiplex PCR; TCRdb stores just in-frame clones and leaves some out. This sample has tens of thousands of clones, with about 84% found just once. Unexposed donor CD4+ T cells date from about 2011-2018, before the COVID-19 pandemic. After about 10 days of culture, CD4+ T cells were isolated. PBMCs were plated at fewer than 2.5 million per well in IL-2-containing medium.

The sample taken for sequencing was CD4+ T cells from PBMCs, cultured in vitro. The chain carries TRBV7-7 and TRBJ2-7, with TRBD1 matching over 10 bases. The source of this sequence is a human donor in good health. This CDR3 is CASSPQLGQGTEQYF. For the CDR3, the DNA is TGTGCCAGCAGCCCCCAACTGGGACAGGGGACCGAGCAGTACTTC. Full variable domain (rest looked up from reference TRBV7-7 and TRBJ2-7): GAGVSQSPRYKVTKRGQDVTLRCDPISSHATLYWYQQALGQGPEFLTYFNYEAQPDKSGLPSDRFSAERPEGSISTLTIQRTEQRDSAMYRCASSPQLGQGTEQYFGPGTRLTVT.